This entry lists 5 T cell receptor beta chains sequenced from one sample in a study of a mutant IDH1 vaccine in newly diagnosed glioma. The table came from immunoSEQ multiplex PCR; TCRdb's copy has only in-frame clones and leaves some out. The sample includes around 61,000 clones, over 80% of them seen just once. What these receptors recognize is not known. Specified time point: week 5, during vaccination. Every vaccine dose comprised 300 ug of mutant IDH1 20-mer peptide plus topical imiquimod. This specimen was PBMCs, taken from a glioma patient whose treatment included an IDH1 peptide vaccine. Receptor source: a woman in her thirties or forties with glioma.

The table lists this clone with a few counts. The CDR3 nucleotides are TGTGCCAGCAGACCCGACAGGGGCGAGCAGTACTTC. Translated: CASRPDRGEQYF. The rearrangement joins TRBV6-6 to TRBJ2-7, with TRBD1 matching over 8 bases. With 6 bases clipped from V and 6 bases from J, the junction kept 4 bases outside the gene matches. CDR1 is MNHNY, CDR2 SVGAGI, per germline (reference sequence). The CDR3 runs to 12 residues.

The CDR3 DNA follows: TGCGCCAGCAGCCAAGATTCCGGCGGCGGGGGGGTCCCCCCCGGGGAGCTGTTTTTT. Its translation is CASSQDSGGGGVPPGELFF. The chain has TRBV4-1 and TRBJ2-2; 9 nucleotides line up with TRBD2. CDR3 size: 19 residues. After removal of 0 bases from V and 6 bases from J, the junction contained 14 bases not matched to a gene. Germline CDR1 reads MGHRA; CDR2 reads YSYEKL.

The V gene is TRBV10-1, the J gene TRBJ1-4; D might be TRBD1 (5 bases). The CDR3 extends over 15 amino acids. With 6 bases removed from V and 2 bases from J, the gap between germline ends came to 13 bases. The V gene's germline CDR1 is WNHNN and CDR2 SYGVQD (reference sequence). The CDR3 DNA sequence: TGCGCCAGCAGCCAGACAGTCGGGACTAATGAAAAACTGTTTTTT. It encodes CASSQTVGTNEKLFF.

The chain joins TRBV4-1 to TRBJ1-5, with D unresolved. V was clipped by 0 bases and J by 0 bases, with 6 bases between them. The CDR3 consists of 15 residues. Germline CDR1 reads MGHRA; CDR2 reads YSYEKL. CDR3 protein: CASSQERYSNQPQHF. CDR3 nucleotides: TGCGCCAGCAGCCAAGAGCGGTATAGCAATCAGCCCCAGCATTTT.

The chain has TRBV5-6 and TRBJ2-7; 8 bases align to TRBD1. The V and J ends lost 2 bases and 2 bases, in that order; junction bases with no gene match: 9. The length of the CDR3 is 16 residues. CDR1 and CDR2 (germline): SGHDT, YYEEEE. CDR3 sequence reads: CASSFYPDRVPYEQYF. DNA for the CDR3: TGTGCCAGCAGCTTTTACCCGGACAGGGTCCCCTACGAGCAGTACTTC.